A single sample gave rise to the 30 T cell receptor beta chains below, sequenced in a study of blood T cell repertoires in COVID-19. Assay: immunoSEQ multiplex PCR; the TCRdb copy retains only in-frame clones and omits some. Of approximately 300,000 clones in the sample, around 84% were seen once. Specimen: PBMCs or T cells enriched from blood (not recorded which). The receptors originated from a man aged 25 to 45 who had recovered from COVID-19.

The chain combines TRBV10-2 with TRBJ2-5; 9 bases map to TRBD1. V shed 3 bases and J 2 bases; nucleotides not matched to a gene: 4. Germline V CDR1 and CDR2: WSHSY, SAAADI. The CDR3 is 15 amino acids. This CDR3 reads CASSDYDRGQETQYF. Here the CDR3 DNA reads TGCGCCAGCAGTGACTATGACAGGGGGCAAGAGACCCAGTACTTC.

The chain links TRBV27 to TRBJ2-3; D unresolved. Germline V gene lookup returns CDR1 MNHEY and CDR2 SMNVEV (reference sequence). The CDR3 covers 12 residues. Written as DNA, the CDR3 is TGTGCTCCCCGGGTCAGTGCAGATACGCAGTATTTT. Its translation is CAPRVSADTQYF.

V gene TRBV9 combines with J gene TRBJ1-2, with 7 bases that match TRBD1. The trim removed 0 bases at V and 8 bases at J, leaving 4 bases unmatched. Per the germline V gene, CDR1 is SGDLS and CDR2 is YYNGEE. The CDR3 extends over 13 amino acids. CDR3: CASSVEGAVGYTF. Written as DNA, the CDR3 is TGTGCCAGCAGCGTAGAGGGGGCGGTAGGCTACACCTTC. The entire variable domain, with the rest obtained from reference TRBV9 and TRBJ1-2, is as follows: DSGVTQTPKHLITATGQRVTLRCSPRSGDLSVYWYQQSLDQGLQFLIQYYNGEERAKGNILERFSAQQFPDLHSELNLSSLELGDSALYFCASSVEGAVGYTFGSGTRLTVV.

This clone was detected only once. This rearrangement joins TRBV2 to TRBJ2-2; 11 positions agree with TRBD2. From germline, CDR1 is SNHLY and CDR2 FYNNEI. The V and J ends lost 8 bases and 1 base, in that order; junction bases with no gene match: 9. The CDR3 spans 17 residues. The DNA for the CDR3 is TGTGCCAGCCTCTTGGGACTAGCGGAACTGAACACCGGGGAGCTGTTTTTT. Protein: CASLLGLAELNTGELFF.

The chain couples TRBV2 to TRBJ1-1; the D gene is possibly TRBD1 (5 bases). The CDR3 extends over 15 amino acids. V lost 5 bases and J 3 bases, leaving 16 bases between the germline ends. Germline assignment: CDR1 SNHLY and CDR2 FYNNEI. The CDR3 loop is CASSPRGGRDTEAFF. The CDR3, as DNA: TGTGCCAGCAGTCCTCGGGGGGGTCGGGACACTGAAGCTTTCTTT.

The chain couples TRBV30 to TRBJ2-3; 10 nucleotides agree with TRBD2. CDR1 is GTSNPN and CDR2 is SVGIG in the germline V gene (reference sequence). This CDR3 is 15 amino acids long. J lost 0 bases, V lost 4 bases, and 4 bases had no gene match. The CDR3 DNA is TGTGCCTGGAATCTAGCGGGAGTGAGCACAGATACGCAGTATTTT. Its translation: CAWNLAGVSTDTQYF.

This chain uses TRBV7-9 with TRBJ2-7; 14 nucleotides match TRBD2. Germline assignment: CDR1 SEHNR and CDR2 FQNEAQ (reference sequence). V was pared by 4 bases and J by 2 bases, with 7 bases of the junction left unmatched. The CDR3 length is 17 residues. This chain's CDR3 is CASSSTSGGAPPYEQYF. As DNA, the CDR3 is TGTGCCAGCAGCTCGACTAGCGGGGGGGCCCCGCCCTACGAGCAGTACTTC.

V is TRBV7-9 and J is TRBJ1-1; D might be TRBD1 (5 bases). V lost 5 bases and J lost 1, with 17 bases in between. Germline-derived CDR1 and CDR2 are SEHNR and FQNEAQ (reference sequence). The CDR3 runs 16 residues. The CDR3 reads CASSQVPGLGNTEAFF. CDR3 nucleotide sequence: TGTGCCAGCAGCCAGGTCCCGGGACTGGGGAACACTGAAGCTTTCTTT.

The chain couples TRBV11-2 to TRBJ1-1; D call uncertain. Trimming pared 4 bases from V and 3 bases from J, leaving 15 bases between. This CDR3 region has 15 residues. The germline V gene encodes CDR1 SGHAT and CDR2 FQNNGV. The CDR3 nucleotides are TGTGCCAGCAGCTATGGCAGGAAATGGGACACTGAAGCTTTCTTT. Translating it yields CASSYGRKWDTEAFF.

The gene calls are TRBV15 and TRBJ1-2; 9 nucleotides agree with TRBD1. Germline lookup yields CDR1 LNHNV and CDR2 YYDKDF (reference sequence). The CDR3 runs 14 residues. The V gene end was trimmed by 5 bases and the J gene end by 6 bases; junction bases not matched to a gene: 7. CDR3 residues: CATSPRDRVDGYTF. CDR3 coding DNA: TGTGCCACCAGCCCGCGGGACAGGGTGGATGGCTACACCTTC.

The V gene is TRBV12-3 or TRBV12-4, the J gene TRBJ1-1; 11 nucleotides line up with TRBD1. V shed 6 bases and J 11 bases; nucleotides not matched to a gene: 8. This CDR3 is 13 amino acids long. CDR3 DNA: TGTGCCAGCAGCCGAGGACAGGGGGCTTCGGCTTTCTTT. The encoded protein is CASSRGQGASAFF.

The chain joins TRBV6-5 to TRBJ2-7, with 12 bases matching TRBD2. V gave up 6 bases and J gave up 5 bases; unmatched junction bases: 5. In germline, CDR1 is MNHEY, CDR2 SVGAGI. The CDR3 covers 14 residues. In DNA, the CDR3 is TGTGCCAGCAGCCGGACTAGCGGGAACCACGAGCAGTACTTC. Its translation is CASSRTSGNHEQYF.

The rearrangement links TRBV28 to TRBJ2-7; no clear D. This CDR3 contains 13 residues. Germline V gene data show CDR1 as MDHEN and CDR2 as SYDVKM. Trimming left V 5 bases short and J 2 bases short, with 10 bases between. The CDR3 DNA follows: TGTGCCAGCAGTCTAACAGCCCCCTACGAGCAGTACTTC. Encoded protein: CASSLTAPYEQYF.

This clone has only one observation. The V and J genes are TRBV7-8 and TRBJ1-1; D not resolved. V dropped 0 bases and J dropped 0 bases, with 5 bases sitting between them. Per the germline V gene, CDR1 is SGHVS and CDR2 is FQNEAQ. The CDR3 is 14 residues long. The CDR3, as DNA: TGTGCCAGCAGCTTAGCGGCGGTGAACACTGAAGCTTTCTTT. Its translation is CASSLAAVNTEAFF.

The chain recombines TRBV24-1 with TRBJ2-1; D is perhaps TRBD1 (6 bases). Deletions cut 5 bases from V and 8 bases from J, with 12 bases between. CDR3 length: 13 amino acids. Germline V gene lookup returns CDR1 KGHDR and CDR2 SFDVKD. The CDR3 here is CATSVLGADEQFF. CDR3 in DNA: TGTGCCACCAGTGTACTGGGGGCAGATGAGCAGTTCTTC.

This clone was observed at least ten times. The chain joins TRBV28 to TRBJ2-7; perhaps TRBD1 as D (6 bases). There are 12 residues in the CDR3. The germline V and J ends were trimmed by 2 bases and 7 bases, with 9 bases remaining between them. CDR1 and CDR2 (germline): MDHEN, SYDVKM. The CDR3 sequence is CASSLNRVEQYF. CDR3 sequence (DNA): TGTGCCAGCAGTTTAAACAGGGTTGAGCAGTACTTC.

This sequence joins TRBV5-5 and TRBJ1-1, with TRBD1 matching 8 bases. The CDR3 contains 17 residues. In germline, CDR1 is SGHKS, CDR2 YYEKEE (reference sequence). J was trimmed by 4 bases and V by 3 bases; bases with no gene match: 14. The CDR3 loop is CASSSPGGRMSGTEAFF. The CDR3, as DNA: TGTGCCAGCAGCTCCCCAGGGGGCCGGATGAGTGGCACTGAAGCTTTCTTT.

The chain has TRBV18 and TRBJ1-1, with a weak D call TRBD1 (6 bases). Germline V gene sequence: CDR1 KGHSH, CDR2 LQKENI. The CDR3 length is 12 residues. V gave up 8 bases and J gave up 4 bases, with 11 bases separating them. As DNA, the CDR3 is TGTGCCAGCGGCGAGGGGGTCACTGAAGCTTTCTTT. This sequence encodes CASGEGVTEAFF.

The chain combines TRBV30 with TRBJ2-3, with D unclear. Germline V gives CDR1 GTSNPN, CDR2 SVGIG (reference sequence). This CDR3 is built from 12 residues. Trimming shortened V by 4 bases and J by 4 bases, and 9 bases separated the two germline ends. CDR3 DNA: TGTGCCTGGACTTTGGGCGCAGATACGCAGTATTTT. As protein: CAWTLGADTQYF.

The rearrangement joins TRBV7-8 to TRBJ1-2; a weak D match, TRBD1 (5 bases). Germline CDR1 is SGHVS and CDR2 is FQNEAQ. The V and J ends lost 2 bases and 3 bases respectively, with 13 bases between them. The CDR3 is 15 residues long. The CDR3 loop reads CASSLSTGADYGYTF. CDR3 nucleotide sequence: TGTGCCAGCAGCTTAAGTACAGGAGCCGACTATGGCTACACCTTC.

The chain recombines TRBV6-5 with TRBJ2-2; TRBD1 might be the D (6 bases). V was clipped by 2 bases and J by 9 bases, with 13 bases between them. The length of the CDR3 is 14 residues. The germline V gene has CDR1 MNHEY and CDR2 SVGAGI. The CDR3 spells CASSYTSGGWELFF. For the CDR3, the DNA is TGTGCCAGCAGTTACACGTCTGGGGGCTGGGAGCTGTTTTTT.

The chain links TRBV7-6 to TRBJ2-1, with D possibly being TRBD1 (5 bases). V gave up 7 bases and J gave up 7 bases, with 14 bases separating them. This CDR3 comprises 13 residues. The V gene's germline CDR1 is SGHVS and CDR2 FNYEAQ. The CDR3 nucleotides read TGTGCCAGCAAGGGGTGGGCTGGGAATGAGCAGTTCTTC. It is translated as CASKGWAGNEQFF.

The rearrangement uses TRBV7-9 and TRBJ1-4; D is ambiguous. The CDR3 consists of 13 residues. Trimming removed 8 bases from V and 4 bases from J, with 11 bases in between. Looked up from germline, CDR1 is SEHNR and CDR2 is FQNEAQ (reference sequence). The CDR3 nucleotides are TGTGCCAGCCGGGAGGGTAGTAATGAAAAACTGTTTTTT. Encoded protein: CASREGSNEKLFF. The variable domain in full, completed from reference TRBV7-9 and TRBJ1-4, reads DTGVSQNPRHKITKRGQNVTFRCDPISEHNRLYWYRQTLGQGPEFLTYFQNEAQLEKSRLLSDRFSAERPKGSFSTLEIQRTEQGDSAMYLCASREGSNEKLFFGSGTQLSVL.

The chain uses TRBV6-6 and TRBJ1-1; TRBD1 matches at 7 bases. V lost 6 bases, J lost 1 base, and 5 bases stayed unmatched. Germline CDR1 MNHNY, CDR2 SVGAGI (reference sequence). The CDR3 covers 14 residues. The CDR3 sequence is CASRGGSENTEAFF. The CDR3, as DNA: TGTGCCAGCAGAGGGGGCTCAGAGAACACTGAAGCTTTCTTT.

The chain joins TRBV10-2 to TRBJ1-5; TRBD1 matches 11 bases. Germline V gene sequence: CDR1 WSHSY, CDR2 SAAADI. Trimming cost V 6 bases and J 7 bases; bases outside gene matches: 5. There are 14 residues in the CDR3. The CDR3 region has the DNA TGCGCCAGCAGGAGGACAGGGGGCGACCAGCCCCAGCATTTT. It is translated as CASRRTGGDQPQHF.

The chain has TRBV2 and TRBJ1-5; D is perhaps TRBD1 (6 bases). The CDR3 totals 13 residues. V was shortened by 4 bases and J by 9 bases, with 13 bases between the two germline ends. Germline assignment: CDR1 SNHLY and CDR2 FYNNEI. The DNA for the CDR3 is TGTGCCAGCAGTGTCAGGGGAGATGGGCCCCAGCATTTT. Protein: CASSVRGDGPQHF.

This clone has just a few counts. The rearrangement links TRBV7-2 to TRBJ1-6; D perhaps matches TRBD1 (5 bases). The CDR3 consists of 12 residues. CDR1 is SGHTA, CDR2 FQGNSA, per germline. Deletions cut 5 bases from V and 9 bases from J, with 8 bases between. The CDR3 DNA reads TGTGCCAGCAGCGGCAGGGTTTCACCCCTCCACTTT. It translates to CASSGRVSPLHF.

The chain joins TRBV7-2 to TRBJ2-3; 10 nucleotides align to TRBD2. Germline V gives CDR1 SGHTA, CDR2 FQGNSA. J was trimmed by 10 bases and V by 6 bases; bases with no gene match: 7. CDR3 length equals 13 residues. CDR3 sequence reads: CASRSPGLAPQYF. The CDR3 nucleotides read TGTGCCAGCAGGTCTCCGGGACTAGCGCCGCAGTATTTT.

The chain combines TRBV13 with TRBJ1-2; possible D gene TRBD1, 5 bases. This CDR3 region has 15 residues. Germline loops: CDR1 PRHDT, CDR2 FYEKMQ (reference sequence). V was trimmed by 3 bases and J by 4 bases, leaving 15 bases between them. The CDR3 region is CASSFGTGVVYGYTF. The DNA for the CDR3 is TGTGCCAGCAGCTTCGGCACGGGGGTGGTCTATGGCTACACCTTC.

The CDR3 DNA sequence: TGCGCCAGCAGCTTACAGGGGAGTGACACTGAAGCTTTCTTT. Residues: CASSLQGSDTEAFF. V gene TRBV5-1 combines with J gene TRBJ1-1; 7 nucleotides match TRBD1. The germline gives CDR1 SGHRS, CDR2 YFSETQ. V was clipped by 2 bases and J by 3 bases; unmatched bases: 4. CDR3 length: 14 amino acids.